This TCR beta chain stems from a study of T cell repertoires in cytomegalovirus infection. Across the study: Use of recently identified HLA-C-restricted and well-studied HLA-B-restricted CMV epitopes was part of the study. Overall study findings and caveats: Clonotype analysis showed dominance of the ex vivo response by HLA-C-restricted CMV-specific TCR beta clonotypes.

TCRdb re-derived calls from the reads in MiXCR, one entry per CDR3 protein. This repertoire shows about 830,000 distinct CDR3 sequences, 30% to 35% found once; its top ten account for 9.5% to 15%. This clonotype showed up many times. The antigen is unknown. Germline V lookup: CDR1 SGHVS, CDR2 FNYEAQ. V lost 6 bases and J lost 1; bases outside the gene matches: 1. CDR3 length: 16 amino acids. The origin of this receptor is a human donor in good health (CMV status not recorded). Some clones in this sample may be carry-over from other donors' samples. This sequence joins TRBV7-6 and TRBJ2-2, with 14 bases aligning to TRBD2. The input for sequencing was cultured CD8+ T cells from PBMCs, taken from culture after CMV antigen stimulation. CDR3 DNA sequence: TGTGCCAGCAGGGGACTAGCGGGGGTGAACACCGGGGAGCTGTTTTTT. It encodes CASRGLAGVNTGELFF.